A single sample is the source of the 8 T cell receptor beta chains below, sequenced in a study of blood T cell repertoires in COVID-19. Measured with immunoSEQ multiplex PCR; TCRdb has only the in-frame clones, and not every one. The sample lists 300,000 to 400,000 clones; 80% to 90% were seen once. Sequenced input: PBMCs or T cells enriched from blood (not recorded which). Every receptor here comes from a young man who had recovered from COVID-19.

The chain joins TRBV25-1 to TRBJ1-1; TRBD1 is a possible D gene (5 bases). Germline V gene sequence: CDR1 MGHDK, CDR2 SYGVNS. CDR3 size: 13 residues. Trimming removed 5 bases at V and 1 base at J, with 8 bases between. CDR3: CASSQGANTEAFF. CDR3 bases: TGTGCCAGCAGTCAGGGCGCGAACACTGAAGCTTTCTTT. The whole variable domain, filled in from reference TRBV25-1 and TRBJ1-1, reads EADIYQTPRYLVIGTGKKITLECSQTMGHDKMYWYQQDPGMELHLIHYSYGVNSTEKGDLSSESTVSRIRTEHFPLTLESARPSHTSQYLCASSQGANTEAFFGQGTRLTVV.

The chain employs TRBV7-9 and TRBJ2-6; D remains ambiguous. The CDR3 has 18 amino acids. Germline assignment: CDR1 SEHNR and CDR2 FQNEAQ (reference sequence). Deletions cut 1 base from V and 0 bases from J, with 13 bases between. CDR3 protein: CASSLEIFASSGANVLTF. The CDR3 coding sequence is TGTGCCAGCAGCTTAGAAATCTTTGCGTCCTCTGGGGCCAACGTCCTGACTTTC.

The J gene is TRBJ2-7, the V gene TRBV5-8; D is uncertain. There are 11 residues in the CDR3. V dropped 0 bases and J dropped 7 bases, with 5 bases sitting between them. Germline CDR1 is SGHTS and CDR2 is YDEGEE. CDR3 loop: CASSLGLEQYF. The CDR3 bases are TGTGCCAGCAGCTTGGGTCTTGAGCAGTACTTC.

The genes are TRBV6-5 and TRBJ1-1; TRBD1 matches at 7 bases. Trimming removed 0 bases from V and 11 bases from J; junction bases left unmatched: 6. This CDR3 comprises 13 residues. The germline CDR1 and CDR2 sequences are MNHEY and SVGAGI. DNA of the CDR3: TGTGCCAGCAGTTACTCGTGGAGGGGGCATGCTTTCTTT. It is translated as CASSYSWRGHAFF.

V usage is TRBV30 and J usage is TRBJ2-7; maybe TRBD1 (6 bases). The V and J ends lost 2 bases and 3 bases respectively, with 8 bases between them. The CDR3 totals 12 residues. The germline gives CDR1 GTSNPN, CDR2 SVGIG (reference sequence). CDR3 sequence reads: CAWSTDSYEQYF. The CDR3 coding sequence is TGTGCCTGGAGTACGGACAGCTACGAGCAGTACTTC.

The V and J genes are TRBV11-2 and TRBJ2-1, with TRBD2 matching 16 bases. CDR1 is SGHAT and CDR2 is FQNNGV in the germline V gene. The CDR3 runs to 18 residues. After removal of 5 bases from V and 6 bases from J, the junction contained 10 bases not matched to a gene. The DNA of the CDR3 is TGTGCCAGCAGCATAGCCTGGGGACTAGCGGGAGGGCCCAATGAGCAGTTCTTC. Translated: CASSIAWGLAGGPNEQFF.

The CDR3 protein is CASSQADYGYTF. CDR3 sequence (DNA): TGTGCCAGCAGCCAAGCAGACTATGGCTACACCTTC. This chain uses TRBV3-1 (or the pseudogene TRBV3-2) with TRBJ1-2; D gene ambiguous. Germline V CDR1 and CDR2: LGHDT, YNNKEL (reference sequence). CDR3 length: 12 residues. V lost 1 base, J lost 3 bases, and 3 bases lay in between.

This chain connects TRBV6-2 or TRBV6-3 to TRBJ2-3; D is unresolved. Germline lookup yields CDR1 MNHEY and CDR2 SVGEGT. This CDR3 region has 13 residues. The germline V and J ends were trimmed by 4 bases and 4 bases, with 9 bases remaining between them. The CDR3 protein is CASSLGSADTQYF. The CDR3 coding sequence is TGTGCCAGCAGTTTGGGCAGTGCAGATACGCAGTATTTT.